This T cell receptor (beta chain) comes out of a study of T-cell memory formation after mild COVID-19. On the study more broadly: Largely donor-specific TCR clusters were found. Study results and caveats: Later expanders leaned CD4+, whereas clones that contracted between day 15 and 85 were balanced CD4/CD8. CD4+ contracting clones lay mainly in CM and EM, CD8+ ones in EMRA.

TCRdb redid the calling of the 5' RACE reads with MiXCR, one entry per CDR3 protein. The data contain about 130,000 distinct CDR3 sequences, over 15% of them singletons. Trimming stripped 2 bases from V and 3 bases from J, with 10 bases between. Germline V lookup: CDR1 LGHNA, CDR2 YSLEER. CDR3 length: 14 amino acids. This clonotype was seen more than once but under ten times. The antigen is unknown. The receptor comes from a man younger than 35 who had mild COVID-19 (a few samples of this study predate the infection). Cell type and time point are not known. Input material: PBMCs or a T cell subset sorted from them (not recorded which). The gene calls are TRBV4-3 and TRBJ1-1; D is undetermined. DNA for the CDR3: TGCGCCAGCAGCCAACCCGGAGCGGACACTGAAGCTTTCTTT. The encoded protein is CASSQPGADTEAFF.